This T cell receptor beta chain was captured by sequencing in a study of siplizumab effects on memory and regulatory T cells. Study-level findings and limits: Mappable CD4+ clones that were alloreactive averaged roughly 66% Treg-derived with siplizumab versus around 30% in controls. Roughly 80-95% of dividing CD4+ or CD8+ clones were without an attributable naive or memory phenotype. Siplizumab significantly lowered the alloreactive sequences that could be traced to unstimulated CD4+ memory cells.

Germline CDR1 is MGHRA and CDR2 is YSYEKL. V trimming: 2 bases; J trimming: 5 bases; junction bases outside the gene matches: 5. This CDR3 has 14 residues. About this clone: The antigen is unknown.

The assay was immunoSEQ multiplex PCR, and TCRdb's table has in-frame clones only and misses some. The sample carries around 86,000 clones, 90% to 95% recorded once. The sequence was collected from a human donor in good health. Sequenced material: non-Treg CD4+ T cells sorted from blood. The V call is TRBV4-1, the J call TRBJ2-7; 8 bases line up with TRBD1. The CDR3, as DNA: TGCGCCAGCAGCCAATTCAGGGGGCGGGACGAGCAGTACTTC. Translating gives CASSQFRGRDEQYF.